This is a list of T cell receptor beta chains from one sample in a study of blood T cell repertoires in COVID-19. Clones were read by immunoSEQ multiplex PCR, and TCRdb kept only the in-frame ones, dropping some. The table shows roughly 75,000 clones, with 65% to 90% occurring only once. Source material: peripheral blood. These receptors originate from a man over 45 with COVID-19, enrolled during active disease. The CDR3 runs from the conserved cysteine through the conserved F or W. D genes are given only for firm matches. Rows may omit the clone size; those that give it use once, few, many or a size class.

clone size: NA; J gene: TRBJ1-1; V gene: TRBV19; D gene: NA; CDR3 DNA: TGTGCCAGTAGTACTCACAGCTATTGGGCCCTGAATCGCACTGAAGCTTTCTTT; CDR3 protein: CASSTHSYWALNRTEAFF
clone size: NA; J gene: TRBJ1-2; V gene: TRBV24-1; D gene: TRBD1; CDR3 DNA: TGTGCCACCAGTGACCTGGGACAGGGCTCTGGCTACACCTTC; CDR3 protein: CATSDLGQGSGYTF
clone size: few; J gene: TRBJ2-7; V gene: TRBV9; D gene: TRBD1; CDR3 DNA: TGTGCCAGCAGCGGAGCCGGGACAGCCTCCTACGAGCAGTACTTC; CDR3 protein: CASSGAGTASYEQYF
clone size: NA; J gene: TRBJ2-7; V gene: TRBV6-5; D gene: NA; CDR3 DNA: TGTGCCAGCAGTAGGACCGACAGAGCCTACGAGCAGTACTTC; CDR3 protein: CASSRTDRAYEQYF
clone size: once; J gene: TRBJ2-1; V gene: TRBV18; D gene: NA; CDR3 DNA: TGTGCCAGCTCACCAGGGCAGGGTCGCAATGAGCAGTTCTTC; CDR3 protein: CASSPGQGRNEQFF
clone size: once; J gene: TRBJ2-7; V gene: TRBV2; D gene: TRBD2; CDR3 DNA: TGTGCCAGCAGTGAAGAGGTTAGCGGGAGCCACGAGCAGTACTTC; CDR3 protein: CASSEEVSGSHEQYF
clone size: NA; J gene: TRBJ2-1; V gene: TRBV30; D gene: NA; CDR3 DNA: TGTGCCTGGAGGTCCGGGAGCCTTAGGCGCGAGCAGTTCTTC; CDR3 protein: CAWRSGSLRREQFF
clone size: NA; J gene: TRBJ1-1; V gene: TRBV18; D gene: NA; CDR3 DNA: TGTGCCAGCTCACAATCAGGGAACACTGAAGCTTTCTTT; CDR3 protein: CASSQSGNTEAFF
clone size: NA; J gene: TRBJ1-2; V gene: TRBV3-1/TRBV3-2; D gene: NA; CDR3 DNA: TGTGCCAGCAGCCCTTATAGAGGGAACTATGGCTACACCTTC; CDR3 protein: CASSPYRGNYGYTF
clone size: NA; J gene: TRBJ2-1; V gene: TRBV18; D gene: TRBD2; CDR3 DNA: TGTGCCAGCTCACCAAGCCTAGCGGGTGGGAATGAGCAGTTCTTC; CDR3 protein: CASSPSLAGGNEQFF
clone size: once; J gene: TRBJ1-2; V gene: TRBV5-1; D gene: TRBD1; CDR3 DNA: TGCGCCAGCAGCGCGGGACAGGGTGGGGATGGCTACACCTTC; CDR3 protein: CASSAGQGGDGYTF
clone size: NA; J gene: TRBJ1-1; V gene: TRBV6-2/TRBV6-3; D gene: NA; CDR3 DNA: TGTGCCAGCAACCCATGGGGGAGGGCCGAAGCTTTCTTT; CDR3 protein: CASNPWGRAEAFF
clone size: NA; J gene: TRBJ2-7; V gene: TRBV5-1; D gene: TRBD2; CDR3 DNA: TGCGCCAGCAGCTTGGCGGGTAGCGGGAGGGGATACTTC; CDR3 protein: CASSLAGSGRGYF
clone size: few; J gene: TRBJ1-6; V gene: TRBV27; D gene: NA; CDR3 DNA: TGTGCCAGCAGTTTGAACAGTTTCTATAATTCACCCCTCCACTTT; CDR3 protein: CASSLNSFYNSPLHF
clone size: NA; J gene: TRBJ2-3; V gene: TRBV13; D gene: TRBD2; CDR3 DNA: TGTGCCAGACCACTAGCGGGAGCGATGGGTACGCAGTATTTT; CDR3 protein: CARPLAGAMGTQYF
clone size: NA; J gene: TRBJ1-1; V gene: TRBV7-3; D gene: NA; CDR3 DNA: TGTGCCAGCAGCTTAAATCAGCGATCCACTGAAGCTTTCTTT; CDR3 protein: CASSLNQRSTEAFF
clone size: NA; J gene: TRBJ1-5; V gene: TRBV7-2; D gene: TRBD1; CDR3 DNA: TGTGCCAGCAGCTCCCAAAGGACAGGGACCAATCAGCCCCAGCATTTT; CDR3 protein: CASSSQRTGTNQPQHF
clone size: NA; J gene: TRBJ1-2; V gene: TRBV28; D gene: TRBD1; CDR3 DNA: TGTGCCAGCAGTTCAGGGGGAGCTAACTATGGCTACACCTTC; CDR3 protein: CASSSGGANYGYTF
clone size: NA; J gene: TRBJ2-7; V gene: TRBV27; D gene: TRBD2; CDR3 DNA: TGTGCCAGCAGTTTAAGAGCGGGAGGCGGTTGGGAGCAGTACTTC; CDR3 protein: CASSLRAGGGWEQYF
clone size: NA; J gene: TRBJ1-5; V gene: TRBV6-1; D gene: TRBD1; CDR3 DNA: TGTGCCAGCAGTGAACGGGGACAGCCTAGCAATCAGCCCCAGCATTTT; CDR3 protein: CASSERGQPSNQPQHF
clone size: NA; J gene: TRBJ2-2; V gene: TRBV10-3; D gene: NA; CDR3 DNA: TGTGCCATCAAACGCCCCCAGACCGGGGAGCTGTTTTTT; CDR3 protein: CAIKRPQTGELFF
clone size: NA; J gene: TRBJ1-1; V gene: TRBV7-6; D gene: NA; CDR3 DNA: TGTGCCAGCAGCGGCCGCTTGGCAGACATCTATGACACTGAAGCTTTCTTT; CDR3 protein: CASSGRLADIYDTEAFF
clone size: NA; J gene: TRBJ2-7; V gene: TRBV19; D gene: TRBD2; CDR3 DNA: TGTGCCAGTAGTACTATGGTTAGCGGGAGTGCCTACGAGCAGTACTTC; CDR3 protein: CASSTMVSGSAYEQYF
clone size: once; J gene: TRBJ2-3; V gene: TRBV7-2; D gene: TRBD2; CDR3 DNA: TGTGCCAGCACTAAACTAGCGGGACCATCAGATACGCAGTATTTT; CDR3 protein: CASTKLAGPSDTQYF
clone size: NA; J gene: TRBJ2-2; V gene: TRBV19; D gene: TRBD1; CDR3 DNA: TGTGCCAGTAGCAAGCAAACAGGGGGCAACACCGGGGAGCTGTTTTTT; CDR3 protein: CASSKQTGGNTGELFF
clone size: NA; J gene: TRBJ1-3; V gene: TRBV10-3; D gene: TRBD1; CDR3 DNA: TGTGCCATCAGTGATCCGACAGGGGGAAACACCATATATTTT; CDR3 protein: CAISDPTGGNTIYF
clone size: NA; J gene: TRBJ2-1; V gene: TRBV24-1; D gene: TRBD2; CDR3 DNA: TGTGCCACCAGTGACCCACTAGCGGGGGTTCGAGGTGAGCAGTTCTTC; CDR3 protein: CATSDPLAGVRGEQFF
clone size: NA; J gene: TRBJ2-7; V gene: TRBV10-3; D gene: NA; CDR3 DNA: TGTGCCATCAGTGAAACGACAGGAGAAGTCTACGAGCAGTACTTC; CDR3 protein: CAISETTGEVYEQYF
clone size: NA; J gene: TRBJ1-5; V gene: TRBV3-1/TRBV3-2; D gene: NA; CDR3 DNA: TGTGCCAGCAGCCAAGGCCGGGGTGGCAATCAGCCCCAGCATTTT; CDR3 protein: CASSQGRGGNQPQHF
clone size: NA; J gene: TRBJ2-1; V gene: TRBV6-5; D gene: TRBD2; CDR3 DNA: TGTGCCAGCAAAGTACTAGCGGGAGAGCAGTTCTTC; CDR3 protein: CASKVLAGEQFF
clone size: few; J gene: TRBJ2-7; V gene: TRBV2; D gene: TRBD2; CDR3 DNA: TGTGCCAGCAGCCCAAACCCCTCTAGCGGGAGGGCCTACGAGCAGTACTTC; CDR3 protein: CASSPNPSSGRAYEQYF
clone size: medium-sized; J gene: TRBJ2-1; V gene: TRBV20-1; D gene: NA; CDR3 DNA: TGCAGTGTTGGAGGGGCGTTCTTC; CDR3 protein: CSVGGAFF
clone size: NA; J gene: TRBJ2-7; V gene: TRBV15; D gene: TRBD1; CDR3 DNA: TGTGCCACCAGCAGAGATACTCCGGGACAGGGTCTGGATGAGCAGTACTTC; CDR3 protein: CATSRDTPGQGLDEQYF
clone size: NA; J gene: TRBJ2-3; V gene: TRBV27; D gene: TRBD1; CDR3 DNA: TGTGCCAGCAGTCTGGACAGGGGACTGCGCACAGATACGCAGTATTTT; CDR3 protein: CASSLDRGLRTDTQYF
clone size: NA; J gene: TRBJ2-3; V gene: TRBV5-1; D gene: TRBD2; CDR3 DNA: TGCGCCAGCAGCTATGGACTAGCGGGGGATACGCAGTATTTT; CDR3 protein: CASSYGLAGDTQYF
clone size: NA; J gene: TRBJ2-3; V gene: TRBV7-9; D gene: TRBD2; CDR3 DNA: TGTGCCAGCAGCTTAGCCGGACTAGCGGGAGTGGGGGATACGCAGTATTTT; CDR3 protein: CASSLAGLAGVGDTQYF
clone size: once; J gene: TRBJ2-6; V gene: TRBV25-1; D gene: TRBD1; CDR3 DNA: TGTGCCAGCAGTGAGCCGACAGGGACTGGGGCCAACGTCCTGACTTTC; CDR3 protein: CASSEPTGTGANVLTF
clone size: few; J gene: TRBJ1-5; V gene: TRBV19; D gene: NA; CDR3 DNA: TGTGCCAGTAGGCCTCGAGGGGGTTCTGATCAGCCCCAGCATTTT; CDR3 protein: CASRPRGGSDQPQHF
clone size: few; J gene: TRBJ1-1; V gene: TRBV28; D gene: NA; CDR3 DNA: TGTGCCAGCCGAGATGGGAACACTGAAGCTTTCTTT; CDR3 protein: CASRDGNTEAFF
clone size: NA; J gene: TRBJ2-1; V gene: TRBV5-1; D gene: NA; CDR3 DNA: TGCGCCAGCAGCTTGGCTATGCCGTCCTACAATGAGCAGTTCTTC; CDR3 protein: CASSLAMPSYNEQFF
clone size: few; J gene: TRBJ1-3; V gene: TRBV13; D gene: TRBD1; CDR3 DNA: TGTGCCAGCAGCTTCCGCGACAGGGTATTGGGTGGAAACACCATATATTTT; CDR3 protein: CASSFRDRVLGGNTIYF
clone size: NA; J gene: TRBJ2-1; V gene: TRBV30; D gene: TRBD2; CDR3 DNA: TGTGCCTGGAGGATACTCGGCGGGAGGTGGGACAATGAGCAGTTCTTC; CDR3 protein: CAWRILGGRWDNEQFF
clone size: NA; J gene: TRBJ1-5; V gene: TRBV7-2; D gene: NA; CDR3 DNA: TGTGCCAGCAGCTTAGACAGGGTGCAGCCCCAGCATTTT; CDR3 protein: CASSLDRVQPQHF
clone size: once; J gene: TRBJ2-7; V gene: TRBV6-5; D gene: NA; CDR3 DNA: TGTGCCACCAAAAGGGGTCCTTCTGATGCCTACGAGCAGTACTTC; CDR3 protein: CATKRGPSDAYEQYF
clone size: NA; J gene: TRBJ2-1; V gene: TRBV10-1; D gene: NA; CDR3 DNA: TGCGCCAGCCGACCAAGCAGGTTGGGTGAGCAGTTCTTC; CDR3 protein: CASRPSRLGEQFF
clone size: NA; J gene: TRBJ2-1; V gene: TRBV19; D gene: TRBD1; CDR3 DNA: TGTGCCAGTAGTAACAGACAGGGGAGGCAGTCTGAGCAGTTCTTC; CDR3 protein: CASSNRQGRQSEQFF
clone size: NA; J gene: TRBJ2-7; V gene: TRBV6-5; D gene: TRBD1; CDR3 DNA: TGTGCCAGCAGTTACAAAGGAGACAGGGCGTACGAGCAGTACTTC; CDR3 protein: CASSYKGDRAYEQYF
clone size: NA; J gene: TRBJ2-3; V gene: TRBV5-6; D gene: NA; CDR3 DNA: TGTGCCAGCAGCTTGGGGGGCGCAGATACGCAGTATTTT; CDR3 protein: CASSLGGADTQYF
clone size: many; J gene: TRBJ1-5; V gene: TRBV6-5; D gene: TRBD1; CDR3 DNA: TGTGCCAGCAAAAAAGACAGGGGTCGATATCAGCCCCAGCATTTT; CDR3 protein: CASKKDRGRYQPQHF
clone size: NA; J gene: TRBJ2-1; V gene: TRBV11-1; D gene: NA; CDR3 DNA: TGTGCCAGCAGTAGCGATCCGAGCAATGAGCAGTTCTTC; CDR3 protein: CASSSDPSNEQFF
clone size: NA; J gene: TRBJ2-5; V gene: TRBV19; D gene: TRBD2; CDR3 DNA: TGTGCCAGTAGTACTAGCGGGAGGGCCGGATGGGAGACCCAGTACTTC; CDR3 protein: CASSTSGRAGWETQYF
clone size: once; J gene: TRBJ2-1; V gene: TRBV20-1; D gene: TRBD1; CDR3 DNA: TGCAGTGCTAGTACGGGGACAGGACTCTACAATGAGCAGTTCTTC; CDR3 protein: CSASTGTGLYNEQFF
clone size: NA; J gene: TRBJ2-7; V gene: TRBV7-9; D gene: NA; CDR3 DNA: TGTGCCAGCAGCTTAGAGATCGGAGGGTTCTCCTACGAGCAGTACTTC; CDR3 protein: CASSLEIGGFSYEQYF
clone size: NA; J gene: TRBJ1-6; V gene: TRBV28; D gene: TRBD1; CDR3 DNA: TGTGCCAGCAGGATACAGGGGACCTATAATTCACCCCTCCACTTT; CDR3 protein: CASRIQGTYNSPLHF